The 3 T cell receptor beta chains reported below all come from one sample, sequenced in a study of shared clonotypes between healthy human individuals. Naive CD8 cells lacked CD45RO, underwent positive selection for CCR7 and left out terminally differentiated effector memory CD45RA+ cells. Assay: immunoSEQ multiplex PCR; the TCRdb copy retains only in-frame clones and omits some. The sample yields around 2,000,000 clones, approximately 94% seen once. Sequenced: naive CD8+ T cells sorted from blood. The receptors stem from a man aged 18 to 30 in good health.

Concerning this clone: The sample holds other DNA sequences that translate to the same CDR3. The chain joins TRBV6-1 to TRBJ2-7, with D possibly being TRBD1 or TRBD2 (6 bases each). The CDR3 extends over 13 amino acids. V gave up 4 bases and J gave up 2 bases, with 9 bases separating them. Germline CDR1 and CDR2: MNHNS and SASEGT. CDR3 nucleotides: TGTGCCAGCAGTGTTAGGGGGGCCTACGAGCAGTACTTC. This gives the protein CASSVRGAYEQYF.

This clone came up once. This chain uses TRBV4-1 with TRBJ1-1; D is unresolved. Per germline, CDR1 MGHRA and CDR2 YSYEKL. Trimming took 0 bases from V and 1 from J, leaving 18 bases between them. This CDR3 has 18 amino acids. CDR3 in DNA: TGCGCCAGCAGCCAAGAAGGGCACAGAGAATGGGGGAACACTGAAGCTTTCTTT. It translates to CASSQEGHREWGNTEAFF.

The rearrangement joins TRBV25-1 to TRBJ1-2; D ambiguous. CDR3 size: 11 residues. Trimming removed 3 bases at V and 9 bases at J, with 8 bases between. CDR1 and CDR2 (germline): MGHDK, SYGVNS. CDR3 sequence: CASSDPHRYTF. The CDR3 coding sequence is TGTGCCAGCAGTGATCCCCATCGCTACACCTTC.